Listed here is a single TCR beta chain. V was clipped by 1 base and J by 2 bases; unmatched bases: 3. CDR1 is LNHDA and CDR2 is SQIVND in the germline V gene (reference sequence). The CDR3 totals 15 residues. These data belong to a study of control samples from healthy donors and cancer patients. Assay: immunoSEQ multiplex PCR; the TCRdb copy retains only in-frame clones and omits some. The sample lists approximately 94,000 clones; 80% to 95% were seen once. Sequencing was performed on blood. The chain recombines TRBV19 with TRBJ2-7; TRBD1 aligns across 9 bases. The receptor comes from a woman aged 25-40 years in good health. The CDR3 sequence: CASSIGTGVAYEQYF. As DNA, the CDR3 is TGTGCCAGTAGTATAGGGACAGGGGTTGCCTACGAGCAGTACTTC.